This T cell receptor beta chain was documented in a study of regulatory T cells in long-lasting Graves disease. Study observations and caveats: Favoring TRBV28, TRBJ1-2 and TRBJ2-5 was a feature seen in persistent disease. TCR diversity was lower in persistent Graves' patients (versus newly diagnosed ones).

TCR beta libraries were built with iRepertoire HTBI primers and Arm-PCR of CDR3 regions. One entry per CDR3 protein, called by TCRdb with MiXCR from the multiplex PCR reads. The data contain 400,000 to 500,000 distinct CDR3 sequences, less than 20% of them singletons. Time point specified: newly diagnosed GD, antithyroid drugs for less than 3 months. TCR sequences were obtained from RNA taken from PBMCs. Patients with Graves' disease were diagnosed by American Thyroid Association guidelines. With respect to this clonotype: Its antigen is not identified.

From germline, CDR1 is MGHRA and CDR2 YSYEKL. The V and J ends lost 1 base and 5 bases respectively, with 8 bases between them. The length of the CDR3 is 13 residues. These data also featured in a second study, about T cells in Graves' hyperthyroidism and ophthalmopathy.

This sequence joins TRBV4-1 and TRBJ1-2; D gene ambiguous. This receptor was identified in a woman aged 18-29 years with Graves disease. Source: peripheral blood mononuclear cells (PBMCs), taken at new diagnosis, from a patient treated with antithyroid drugs. The CDR3 loop is CASSQGGVYGYTF. The CDR3, as DNA: TGCGCCAGCAGCCAAGGCGGCGTTTATGGCTACACCTTC.